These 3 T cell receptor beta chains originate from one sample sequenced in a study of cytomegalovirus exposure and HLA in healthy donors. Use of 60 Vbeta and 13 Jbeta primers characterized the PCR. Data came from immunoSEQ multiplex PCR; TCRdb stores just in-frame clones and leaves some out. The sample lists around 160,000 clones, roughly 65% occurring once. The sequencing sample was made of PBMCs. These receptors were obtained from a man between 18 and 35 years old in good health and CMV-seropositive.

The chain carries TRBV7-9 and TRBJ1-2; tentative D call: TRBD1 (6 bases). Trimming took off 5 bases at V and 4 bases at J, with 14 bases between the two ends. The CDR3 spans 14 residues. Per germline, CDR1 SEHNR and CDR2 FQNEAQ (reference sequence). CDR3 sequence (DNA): TGTGCCAGCAGCCCGCGACAGGATCGCTATGGCTACACCTTC. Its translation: CASSPRQDRYGYTF.

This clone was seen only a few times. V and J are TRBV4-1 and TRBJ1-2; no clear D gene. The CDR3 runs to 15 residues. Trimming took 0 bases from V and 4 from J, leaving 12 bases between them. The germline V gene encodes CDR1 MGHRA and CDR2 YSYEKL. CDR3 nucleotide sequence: TGCGCCAGCAGCCAAGAGTTTCGGGGTTCCTATGGCTACACCTTC. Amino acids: CASSQEFRGSYGYTF.

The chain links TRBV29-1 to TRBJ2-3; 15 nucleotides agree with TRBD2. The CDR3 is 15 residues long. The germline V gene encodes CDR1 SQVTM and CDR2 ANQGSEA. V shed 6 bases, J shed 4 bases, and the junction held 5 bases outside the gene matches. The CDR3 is CSVYGTSGRSDTQYF. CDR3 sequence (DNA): TGCAGCGTCTACGGGACTAGCGGGAGGTCAGATACGCAGTATTTT.